This T cell receptor beta chain was sequenced during a study of shared clonotypes between healthy human individuals. Background on the study: Plates per donor: three CD4 naive, three CD4 memory, two CD8 naive, one CD8 memory. Regarding the study as a whole: Sampling was confined to blood; repertoires within tissues likely differ.

Note on this clone: Antigen specificity is unknown.

Generated by immunoSEQ multiplex PCR, the TCRdb table keeps only in-frame clones and is missing some. This table holds some 2.1 million clones, roughly 94% found once. CDR1 is SGHDN, CDR2 FVKESK, per germline. The length of the CDR3 is 15 residues. V lost 0 bases, J lost 6 bases, and 14 bases lay in between. The V call is TRBV14, the J call TRBJ2-5; the D gene is possibly TRBD1 (5 bases). What was sequenced was naive CD4+ T cells sorted from blood. Subset reported: CD45RA+ positively selected. The TCR originated in a man between 18 and 29 years old in good health. CDR3 nucleotide sequence: TGTGCCAGCAGCCAAGATCTAGGGGTAGGAAAGACCCAGTACTTC. This codes for CASSQDLGVGKTQYF.